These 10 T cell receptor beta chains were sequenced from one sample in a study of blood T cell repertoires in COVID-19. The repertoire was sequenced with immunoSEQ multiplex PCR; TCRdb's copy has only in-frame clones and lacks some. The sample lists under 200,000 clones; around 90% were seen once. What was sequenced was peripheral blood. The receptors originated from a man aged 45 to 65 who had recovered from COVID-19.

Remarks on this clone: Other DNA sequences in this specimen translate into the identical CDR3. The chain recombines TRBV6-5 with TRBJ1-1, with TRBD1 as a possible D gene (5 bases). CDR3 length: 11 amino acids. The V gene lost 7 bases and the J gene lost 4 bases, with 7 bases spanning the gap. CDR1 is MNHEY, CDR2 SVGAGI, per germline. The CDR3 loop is CASTRGTEAFF. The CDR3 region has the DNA TGTGCCAGCACTAGGGGCACTGAAGCTTTCTTT.

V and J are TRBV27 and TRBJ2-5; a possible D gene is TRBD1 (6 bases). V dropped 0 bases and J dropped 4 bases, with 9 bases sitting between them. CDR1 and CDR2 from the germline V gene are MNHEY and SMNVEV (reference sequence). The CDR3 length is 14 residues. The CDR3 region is CASSLSTGTETQYF. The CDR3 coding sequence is TGTGCCAGCAGTTTATCGACAGGAACAGAGACCCAGTACTTC.

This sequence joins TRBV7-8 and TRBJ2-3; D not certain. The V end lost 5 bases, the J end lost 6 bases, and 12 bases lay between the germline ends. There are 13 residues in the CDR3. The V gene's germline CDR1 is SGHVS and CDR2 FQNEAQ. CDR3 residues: CASSPPKEDTQYF. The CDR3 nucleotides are TGTGCCAGCAGCCCGCCTAAGGAGGATACGCAGTATTTT.

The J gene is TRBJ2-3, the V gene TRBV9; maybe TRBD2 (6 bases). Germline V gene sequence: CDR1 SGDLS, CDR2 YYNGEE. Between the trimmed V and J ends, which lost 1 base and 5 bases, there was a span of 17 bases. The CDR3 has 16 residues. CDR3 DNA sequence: TGTGCCAGCAGCGTAAAGTCGGGGGAGTTGGGAGATACGCAGTATTTT. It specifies CASSVKSGELGDTQYF.

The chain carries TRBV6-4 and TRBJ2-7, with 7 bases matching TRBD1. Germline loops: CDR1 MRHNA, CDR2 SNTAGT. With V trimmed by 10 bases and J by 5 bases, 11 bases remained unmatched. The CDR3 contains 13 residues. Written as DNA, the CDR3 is TGTGCCACCCGGACAGGCGTCCGGGACGAGCAGTACTTC. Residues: CATRTGVRDEQYF.

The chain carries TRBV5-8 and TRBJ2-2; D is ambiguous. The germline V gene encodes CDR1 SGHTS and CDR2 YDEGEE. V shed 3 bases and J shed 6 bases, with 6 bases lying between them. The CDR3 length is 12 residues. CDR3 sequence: CASSSIAGELFF. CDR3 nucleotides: TGTGCCAGCAGCTCCATAGCCGGGGAGCTGTTTTTT.

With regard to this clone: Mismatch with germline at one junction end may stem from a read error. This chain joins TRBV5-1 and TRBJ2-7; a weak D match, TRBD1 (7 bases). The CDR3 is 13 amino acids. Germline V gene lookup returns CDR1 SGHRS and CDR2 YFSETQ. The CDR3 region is CASSDRQGLSRNF. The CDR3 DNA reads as TGCGCCAGCAGCGATCGACAGGGACTCTCAAGGAACTTC. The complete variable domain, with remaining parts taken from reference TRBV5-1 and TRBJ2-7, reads KAGVTQTPRYLIKTRGQQVTLSCSPISGHRSVSWYQQTPGQGLQFLFEYFSETQRNKGNFPGRFSGRQFSNSRSEMNVSTLELGDSALYLCASSDRQGLSRNFGPGTRLTVT.

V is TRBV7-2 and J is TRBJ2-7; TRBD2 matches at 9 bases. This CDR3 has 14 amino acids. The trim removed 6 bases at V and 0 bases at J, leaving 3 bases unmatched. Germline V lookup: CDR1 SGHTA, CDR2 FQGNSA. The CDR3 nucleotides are TGTGCCAGCAGACTAGCGGGTTACTCCTACGAGCAGTACTTC. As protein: CASRLAGYSYEQYF.

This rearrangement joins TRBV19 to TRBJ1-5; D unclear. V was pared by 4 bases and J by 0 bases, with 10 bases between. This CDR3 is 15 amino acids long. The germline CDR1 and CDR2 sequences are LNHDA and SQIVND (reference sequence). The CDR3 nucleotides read TGTGCCAGTAGTAACGACATTTATAGCAATCAGCCCCAGCATTTT. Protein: CASSNDIYSNQPQHF.

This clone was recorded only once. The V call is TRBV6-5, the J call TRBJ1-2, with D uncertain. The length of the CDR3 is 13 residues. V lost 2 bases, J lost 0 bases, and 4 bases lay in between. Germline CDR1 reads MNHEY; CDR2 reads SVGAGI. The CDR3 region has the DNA TGTGCCAGCAGTTACACGGCTAACTATGGCTACACCTTC. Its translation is CASSYTANYGYTF.